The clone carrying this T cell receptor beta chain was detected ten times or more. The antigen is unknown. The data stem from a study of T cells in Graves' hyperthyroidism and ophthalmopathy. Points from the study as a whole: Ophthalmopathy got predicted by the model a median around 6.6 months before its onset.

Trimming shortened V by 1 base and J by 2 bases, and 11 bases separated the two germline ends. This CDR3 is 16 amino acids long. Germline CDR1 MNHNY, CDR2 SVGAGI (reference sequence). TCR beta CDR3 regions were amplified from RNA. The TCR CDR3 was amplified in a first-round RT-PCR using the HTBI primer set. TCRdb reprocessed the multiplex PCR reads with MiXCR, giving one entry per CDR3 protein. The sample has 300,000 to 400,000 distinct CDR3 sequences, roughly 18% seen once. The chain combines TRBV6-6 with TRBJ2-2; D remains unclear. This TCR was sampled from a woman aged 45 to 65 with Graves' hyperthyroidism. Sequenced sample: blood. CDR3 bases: TGTGCCAGCAGTTACTGGGATCGGGCTAACACCGGGGAGCTGTTTTTT. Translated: CASSYWDRANTGELFF.